The clone carrying this T cell receptor (beta chain) was found many times. CDR3 length: 16 residues. CDR1 and CDR2 from the germline V gene are SGHTA and FQGNSA. V shed 5 bases, J shed 1 base, and the junction held 6 bases outside the gene matches. PCR was run on genomic DNA. The TCR beta CDR3 region was amplified using 30 forward and 13 reverse primers. TCRdb re-called the multiplex PCR reads with MiXCR, one entry per CDR3 protein. The table includes more than 250,000 distinct CDR3 sequences, roughly 50% detected once. This sample stems from a study of type 1 and type 2 diabetes patients. The material sequenced was peripheral blood mononuclear cells (PBMCs). The clonotype comes from a man between 18 and 35 years old with type 2 diabetes. This chain connects TRBV7-2 to TRBJ2-2; 8 nucleotides match TRBD2. CDR3 sequence (DNA): TGTGCCAGCAGCCCAATAGCGGGGAGGAACACCGGGGAGCTGTTTTTT. It codes for CASSPIAGRNTGELFF.